This is a list of T cell receptor beta chains from one sample in a study of blood T cells in healthy people across ages. TCRdb processed the 5' RACE reads anew with MiXCR; each CDR3 protein has one entry. Counted here are about 650,000 distinct CDR3 sequences, 32% occurring once; the ten biggest clones make up roughly 14%. The material sequenced was blood. The receptors come from a woman aged 80 or over in good health. CDR3s include the opening cysteine and the closing phenylalanine or tryptophan. The D gene is left open where the match is weak. Only part of the rows carry a size: once, few, many, or a class if the clone is expanded.

TRBD2,15,few,TRBV9,TRBJ2-3,TGTGCCAGCAGCGTAGCCGCGGGGGGGACAGATACGCAGTATTTT,CASSVAAGGTDTQYF
TRBD2,16,many,TRBV7-8,TRBJ2-1,TGTGCCAGCAGCTTAGTAGGACTAGCGGGGGGGTTTGAGCAGTTCTTC,CASSLVGLAGGFEQFF
NA,17,NA,TRBV7-2,TRBJ1-6,TGTGCCAGCAGCCCTACGTTGCCTATGGCCCATAATTCACCCCTCCACTTT,CASSPTLPMAHNSPLHF
NA,14,many,TRBV20-1,TRBJ2-1,TGCAGTGTCAGAGCGCGGAGCCAAGGTAATGAGCAGTTCTTC,CSVRARSQGNEQFF
TRBD1,14,NA,TRBV6-5,TRBJ1-6,TGTGCCAGCAGTCAGGGACAGGGGGTTTCACCCCTCCACTTT,CASSQGQGVSPLHF
NA,13,few,TRBV2,TRBJ2-3,TGTGCCGGCCGTGGGGAGGTCACAGATACGCAGTATTTT,CAGRGEVTDTQYF
NA,18,many,TRBV4-3,TRBJ2-2,TGCGCCAGCAGCCGAGAGATACCCGGGGGACAGATCACCGGGGAGCTGTTTTTT,CASSREIPGGQITGELFF
TRBD1,16,few,TRBV5-1,TRBJ1-2,TGCGCCAGCAGCTTGTCCCTGACAGGGCCGAACTATGGCTACACCTTC,CASSLSLTGPNYGYTF
TRBD1,15,many,TRBV6-6,TRBJ2-5,TGTGCCAGCAGTTACGCAGGGGGAGCGCGGGAGACCCAGTACTTC,CASSYAGGARETQYF
TRBD1,16,NA,TRBV11-2,TRBJ2-7,TGTGCCAGCAGCTTGACAGGGGGTTCTTCATCCTACGAGCAGTACTTC,CASSLTGGSSSYEQYF
NA,13,NA,TRBV2,TRBJ1-1,TGTGCCATCACCAGGGTAGGGAACACTGAAGCTTTCTTT,CAITRVGNTEAFF
TRBD1,14,many,TRBV28,TRBJ2-5,TGTGCCAGCAGCCCACCAGGACAGGCGGAGACCCAGTACTTC,CASSPPGQAETQYF
NA,14,many,TRBV7-2,TRBJ2-2,TGTGCCAGCAGCTTTTCATTCGCGACCGGGGAGCTGTTTTTT,CASSFSFATGELFF
NA,16,NA,TRBV9,TRBJ2-3,NA,CASSVAAGTNTDTRYF